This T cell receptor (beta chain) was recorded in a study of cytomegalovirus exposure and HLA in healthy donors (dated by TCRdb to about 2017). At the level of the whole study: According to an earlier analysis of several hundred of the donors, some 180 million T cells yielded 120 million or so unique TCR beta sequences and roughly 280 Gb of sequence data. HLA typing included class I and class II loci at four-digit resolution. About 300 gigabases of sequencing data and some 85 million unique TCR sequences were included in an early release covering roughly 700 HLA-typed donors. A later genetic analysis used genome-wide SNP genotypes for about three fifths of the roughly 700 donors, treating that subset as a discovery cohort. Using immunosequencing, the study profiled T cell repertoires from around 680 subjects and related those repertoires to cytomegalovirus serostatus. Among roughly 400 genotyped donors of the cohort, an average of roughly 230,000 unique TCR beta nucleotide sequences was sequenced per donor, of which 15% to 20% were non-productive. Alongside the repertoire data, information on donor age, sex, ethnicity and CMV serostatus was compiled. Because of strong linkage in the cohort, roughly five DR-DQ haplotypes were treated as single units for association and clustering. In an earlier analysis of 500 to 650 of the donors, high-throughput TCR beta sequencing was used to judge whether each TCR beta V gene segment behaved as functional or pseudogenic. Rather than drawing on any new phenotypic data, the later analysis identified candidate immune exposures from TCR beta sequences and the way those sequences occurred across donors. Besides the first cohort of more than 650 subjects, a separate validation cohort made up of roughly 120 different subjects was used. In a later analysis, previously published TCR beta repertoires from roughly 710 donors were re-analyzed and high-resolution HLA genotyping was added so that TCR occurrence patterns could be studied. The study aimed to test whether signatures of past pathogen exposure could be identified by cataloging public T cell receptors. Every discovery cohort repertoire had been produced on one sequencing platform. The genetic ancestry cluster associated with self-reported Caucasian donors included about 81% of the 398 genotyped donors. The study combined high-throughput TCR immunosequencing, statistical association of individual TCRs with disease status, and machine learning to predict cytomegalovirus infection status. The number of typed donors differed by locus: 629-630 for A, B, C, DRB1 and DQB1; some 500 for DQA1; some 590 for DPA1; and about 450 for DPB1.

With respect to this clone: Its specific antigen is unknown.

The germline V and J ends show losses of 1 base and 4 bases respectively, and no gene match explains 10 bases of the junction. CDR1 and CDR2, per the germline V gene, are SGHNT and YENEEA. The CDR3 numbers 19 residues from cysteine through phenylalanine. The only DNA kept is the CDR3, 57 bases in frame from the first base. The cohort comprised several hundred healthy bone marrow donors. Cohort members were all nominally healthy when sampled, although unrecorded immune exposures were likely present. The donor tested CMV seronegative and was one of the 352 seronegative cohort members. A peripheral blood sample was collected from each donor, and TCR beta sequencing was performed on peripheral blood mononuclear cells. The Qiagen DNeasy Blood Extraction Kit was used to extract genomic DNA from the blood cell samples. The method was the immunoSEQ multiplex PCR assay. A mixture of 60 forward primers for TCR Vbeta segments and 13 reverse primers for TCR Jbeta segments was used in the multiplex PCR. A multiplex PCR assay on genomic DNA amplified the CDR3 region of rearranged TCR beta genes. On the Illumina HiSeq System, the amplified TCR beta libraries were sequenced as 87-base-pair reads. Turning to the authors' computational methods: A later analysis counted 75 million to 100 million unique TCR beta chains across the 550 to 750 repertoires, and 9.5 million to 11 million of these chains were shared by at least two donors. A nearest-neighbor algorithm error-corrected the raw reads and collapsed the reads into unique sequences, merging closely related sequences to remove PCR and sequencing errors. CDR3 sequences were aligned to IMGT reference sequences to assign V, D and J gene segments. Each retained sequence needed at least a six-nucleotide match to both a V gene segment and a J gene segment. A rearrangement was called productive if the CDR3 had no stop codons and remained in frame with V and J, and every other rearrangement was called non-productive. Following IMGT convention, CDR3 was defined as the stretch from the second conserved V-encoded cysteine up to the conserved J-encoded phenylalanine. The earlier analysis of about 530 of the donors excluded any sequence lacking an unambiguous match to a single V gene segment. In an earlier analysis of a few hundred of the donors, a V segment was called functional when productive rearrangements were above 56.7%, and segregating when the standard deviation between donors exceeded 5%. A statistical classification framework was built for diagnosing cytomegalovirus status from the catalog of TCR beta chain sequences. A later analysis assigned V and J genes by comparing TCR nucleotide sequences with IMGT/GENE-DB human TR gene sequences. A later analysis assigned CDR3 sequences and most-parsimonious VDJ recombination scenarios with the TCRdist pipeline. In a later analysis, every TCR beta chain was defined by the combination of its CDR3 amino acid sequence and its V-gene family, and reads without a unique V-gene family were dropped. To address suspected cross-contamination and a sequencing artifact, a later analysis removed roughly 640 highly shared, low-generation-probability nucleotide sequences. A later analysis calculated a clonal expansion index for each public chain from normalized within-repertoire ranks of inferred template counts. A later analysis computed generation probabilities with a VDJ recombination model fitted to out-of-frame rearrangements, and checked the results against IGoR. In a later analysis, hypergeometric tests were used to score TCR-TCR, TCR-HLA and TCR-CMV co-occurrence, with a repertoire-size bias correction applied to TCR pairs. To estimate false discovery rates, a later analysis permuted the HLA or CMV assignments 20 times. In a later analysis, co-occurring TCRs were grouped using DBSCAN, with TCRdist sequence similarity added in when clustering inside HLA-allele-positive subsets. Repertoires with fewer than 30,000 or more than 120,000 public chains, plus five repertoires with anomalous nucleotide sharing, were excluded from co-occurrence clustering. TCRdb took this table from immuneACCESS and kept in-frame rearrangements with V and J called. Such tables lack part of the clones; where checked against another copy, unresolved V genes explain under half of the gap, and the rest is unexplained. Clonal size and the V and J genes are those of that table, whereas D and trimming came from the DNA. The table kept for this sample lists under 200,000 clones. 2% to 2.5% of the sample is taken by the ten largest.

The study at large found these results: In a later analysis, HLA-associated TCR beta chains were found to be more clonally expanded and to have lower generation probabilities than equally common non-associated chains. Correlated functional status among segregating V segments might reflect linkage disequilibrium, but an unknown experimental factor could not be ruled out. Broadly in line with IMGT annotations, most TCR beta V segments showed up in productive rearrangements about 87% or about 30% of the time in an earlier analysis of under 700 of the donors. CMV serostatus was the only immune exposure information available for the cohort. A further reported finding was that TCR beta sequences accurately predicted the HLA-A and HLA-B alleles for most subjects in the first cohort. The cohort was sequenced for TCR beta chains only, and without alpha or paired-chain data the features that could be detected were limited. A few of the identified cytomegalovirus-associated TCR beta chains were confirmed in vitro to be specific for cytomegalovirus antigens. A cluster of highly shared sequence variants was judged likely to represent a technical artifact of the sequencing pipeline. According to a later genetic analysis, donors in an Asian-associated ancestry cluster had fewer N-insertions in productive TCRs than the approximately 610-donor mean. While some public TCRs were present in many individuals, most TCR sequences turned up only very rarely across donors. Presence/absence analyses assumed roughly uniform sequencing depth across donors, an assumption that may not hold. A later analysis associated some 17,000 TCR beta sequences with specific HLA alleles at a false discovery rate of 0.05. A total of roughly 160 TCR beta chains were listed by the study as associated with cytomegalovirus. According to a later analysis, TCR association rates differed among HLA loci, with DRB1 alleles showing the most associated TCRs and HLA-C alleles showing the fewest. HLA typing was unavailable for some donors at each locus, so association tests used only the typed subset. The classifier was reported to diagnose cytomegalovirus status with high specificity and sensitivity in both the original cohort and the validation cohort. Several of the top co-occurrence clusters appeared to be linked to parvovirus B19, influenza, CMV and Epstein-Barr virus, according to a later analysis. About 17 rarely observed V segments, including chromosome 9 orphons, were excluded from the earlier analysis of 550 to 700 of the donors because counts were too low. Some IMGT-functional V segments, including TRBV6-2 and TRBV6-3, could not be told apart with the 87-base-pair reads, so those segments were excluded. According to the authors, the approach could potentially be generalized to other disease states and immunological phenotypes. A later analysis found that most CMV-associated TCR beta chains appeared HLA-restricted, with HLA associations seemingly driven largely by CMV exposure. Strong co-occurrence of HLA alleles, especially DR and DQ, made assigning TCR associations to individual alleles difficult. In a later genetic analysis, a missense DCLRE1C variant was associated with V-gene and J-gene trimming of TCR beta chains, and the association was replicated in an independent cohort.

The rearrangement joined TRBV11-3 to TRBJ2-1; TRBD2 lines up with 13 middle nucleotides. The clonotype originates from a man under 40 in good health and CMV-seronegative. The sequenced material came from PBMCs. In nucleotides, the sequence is TGTGCCAGCAGCTTAGTAGGGACTAGCGGGACCAGGAGTTACAATGAGCAGTTCTTC. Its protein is CASSLVGTSGTRSYNEQFF.